This TCR beta chain was captured in a study of tumor and adjacent non-tumor tissue in lung cancer (dated by TCRdb to 2017 to 2018). About the investigation overall: Of the cohort, roughly 12 patients had adenocarcinoma, 2 had squamous cell carcinoma and 1 had small cell lung cancer. Ages among the roughly 15 patients ranged from about 30 to 85 years, there were roughly 10 men and 5 women, and disease was at TNM stage I to III. In total, sequencing yielded over 95 million productive TCRbeta reads, which works out to an average of approximately 4.1 million reads per sample. Using bulk TCRbeta repertoires from around 15 lung cancer patients, the study set lung tumor tissue side by side with matched distant non-tumor lung tissue. For each patient, one tumor sample and one normal lung sample were taken, giving 25 to 30 paired specimens that underwent TCRbeta CDR3 sequencing. Beyond this particular receptor, the publication reports: In normal lung, the top 100 clones accounted for a significantly larger cumulative share of the repertoire than in tumor tissue. The cohort had only about 14 patients, and the authors noted that larger samples and more detailed clinical data are needed. The sequencing platform is not named in the methods, and unique molecular identifiers are not mentioned. Peripheral blood was not sequenced, so blood TCRbeta repertoires in these lung cancer patients were not examined. Younger patients had significantly higher TCR diversity, and higher tumor TCR diversity was associated with shorter overall and disease-free survival. Tumor tissue showed significantly greater TCR diversity (inverse Simpson) than normal lung tissue (431.37 vs 166.20, P = 0.0075, Mann-Whitney U test).

Measured from the cysteine to the phenylalanine, the CDR3 is 13 residues long. The kept DNA is CDR3 alone, 39 bases in frame from the first base. To prepare the library, multiplex PCR was applied. TCRdb records Illumina HiSeq 2500 as the sequencer. TCRbeta libraries were constructed through three rounds of nested PCR with primers (Table S4) according to protocols modified from ARM-PCR. Before sequencing, PCR products of 200-500 bp were cut from the gel and purified using the QIAquick gel extraction kit. On the authors' methods: Reads were cleaned using Trimmomatic, were merged into complete CDR3 sequences using FLASH, and were assigned to V(D)J germline segments using MiTCR. Clonal diversity was calculated as the inverse Simpson's index using VDJtools. A read counted as productive if the sequence was in-frame and lacked a premature stop codon. TCRdb trimmed public reads at Q25 via fastp, called clones via MiXCR and kept in-frame beta chains. Rows with a matching CDR3 protein are joined into one entry that keeps the most common DNA and genes. The V and J calls were determined by TCRdb, not by the authors. For this sample there are around 120,000 distinct CDR3 sequences; around three fifths appear just once. The biggest ten clones account for around 13% of the sample.

Bulk unsorted tissue served as the source for RNA extraction, and RNA quality was assessed using a NanoDrop ND-1000 and an Agilent 2100. Newly diagnosed lung cancer patients without prior chemotherapy who had been admitted for thoracic surgery in China between August and November 2014 were enrolled as donors. Patients who had received previous radiotherapy or chemotherapy, or who had another concurrent cancer, were excluded from the study. Surgical tissue pieces of about 1-2.2 cm3 were preserved in RNAlater solution and stored at -80 °C until use. Points on this clonotype: The clone's antigen remains unknown. This may be a read error, as it is one base from a much larger clone.

The sequenced sample was lung tumor tissue. Recombination joined TRBV12-3 or TRBV12-4 with TRBJ1-2; TRBD1 is a weak D gene call, 6 bases matching. This clonotype was sampled from a man aged 30 to 39 with non-small cell lung cancer. The CDR3 protein sequence reads: CASSLDSLRGCTF. At the DNA level, the sequence is TGTGCCAGCAGTTTGGACAGTCTCCGGGGCTGCACCTTC.